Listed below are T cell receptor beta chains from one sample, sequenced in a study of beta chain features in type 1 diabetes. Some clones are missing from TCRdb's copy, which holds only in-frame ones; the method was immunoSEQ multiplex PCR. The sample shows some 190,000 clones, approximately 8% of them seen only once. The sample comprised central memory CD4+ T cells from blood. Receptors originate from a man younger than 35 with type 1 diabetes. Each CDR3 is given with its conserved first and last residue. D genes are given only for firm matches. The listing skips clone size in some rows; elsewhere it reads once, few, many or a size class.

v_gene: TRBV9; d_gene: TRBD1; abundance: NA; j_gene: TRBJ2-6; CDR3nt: TGTGCCAGCAGCAACTCCCTAGGGGGCGCGGGGGCCAACGTCCTGACTTTC; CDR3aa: CASSNSLGGAGANVLTF
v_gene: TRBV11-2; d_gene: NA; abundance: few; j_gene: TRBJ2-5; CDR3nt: TGTGCCAGCAGCTTAGGCACGGGGGGCCCGGAGACCCAGTACTTC; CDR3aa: CASSLGTGGPETQYF
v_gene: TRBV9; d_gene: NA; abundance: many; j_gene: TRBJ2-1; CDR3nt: TGTGCCAGCAGCGTAGGAGGAATCGCCTACAATGAGCAGTTCTTC; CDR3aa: CASSVGGIAYNEQFF
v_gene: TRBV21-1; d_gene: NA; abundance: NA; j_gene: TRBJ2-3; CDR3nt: TGTGCCAGCAGAAACAAAAAGGGGTCCCCAGATACGCAGTATTTT; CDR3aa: CASRNKKGSPDTQYF
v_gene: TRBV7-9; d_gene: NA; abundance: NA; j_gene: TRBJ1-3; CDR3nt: TGTGCCAGCACCGACAGCCTCTCTGGAAACACCATATATTTT; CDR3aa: CASTDSLSGNTIYF
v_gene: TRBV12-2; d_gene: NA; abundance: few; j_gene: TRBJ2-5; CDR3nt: TGTGCAAGTCGCTTAGCGGCGCGGGAGACCCAGTACTTC; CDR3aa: CASRLAARETQYF
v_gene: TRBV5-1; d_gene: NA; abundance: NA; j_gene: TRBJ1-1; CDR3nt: TGCGCCAGCAGCTTGGTTGGGGGTGTGGGGGCAGCTTTCTTT; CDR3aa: CASSLVGGVGAAFF
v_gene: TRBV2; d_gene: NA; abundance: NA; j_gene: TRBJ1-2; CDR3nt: TGTGCCAGCAGTTCAGAAAACTATGGCTACACCTTC; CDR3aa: CASSSENYGYTF
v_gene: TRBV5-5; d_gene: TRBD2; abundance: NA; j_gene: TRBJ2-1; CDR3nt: TGTGCCAGCAGCCGCCGAGGAAGCGGGGACGACAATGAGCAGTTCTTC; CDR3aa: CASSRRGSGDDNEQFF
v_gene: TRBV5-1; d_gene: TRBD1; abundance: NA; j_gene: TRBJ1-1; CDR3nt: TGCGCCAGCAGCGACAGGGGAAGTAACACTGAAGCTTTCTTT; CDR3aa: CASSDRGSNTEAFF
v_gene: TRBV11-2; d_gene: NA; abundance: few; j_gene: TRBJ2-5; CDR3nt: TGTGCCAGCAGCTTACTAAGGACTCGGGGGGAGACCCAGTACTTC; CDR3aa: CASSLLRTRGETQYF
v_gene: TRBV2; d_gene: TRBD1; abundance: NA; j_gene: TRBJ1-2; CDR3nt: TGTGCCAGCAGTGCCCGGACAGGGGGAGGCTACACCTTC; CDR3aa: CASSARTGGGYTF
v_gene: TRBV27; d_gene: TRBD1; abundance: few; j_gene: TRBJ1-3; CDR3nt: TGTGCCAGCAGTGCCCGACAGGGAGAGAATGGAAACACCATATATTTT; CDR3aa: CASSARQGENGNTIYF
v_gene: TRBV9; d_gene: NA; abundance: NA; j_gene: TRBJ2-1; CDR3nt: TGTGCCAGCAGCCGAGGGAATGTTTACAATGAGCAGTTCTTC; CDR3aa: CASSRGNVYNEQFF
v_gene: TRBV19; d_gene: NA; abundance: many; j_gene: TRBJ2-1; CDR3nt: TGTGCCAGTAGTCACCCACCAGGGGCCGCCTACAATGAGCAGTTCTTC; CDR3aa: CASSHPPGAAYNEQFF
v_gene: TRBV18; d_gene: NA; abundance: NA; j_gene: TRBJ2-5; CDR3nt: TGTGCCAGCTCACCGCGCGGGGCCCACCTCCAAGAGACCCAGTACTTC; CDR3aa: CASSPRGAHLQETQYF
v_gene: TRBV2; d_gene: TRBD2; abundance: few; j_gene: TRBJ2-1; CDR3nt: TGTGCCAGCAGTCGTGGGATAGCGGGGGGCAGGATGATCCTCTTC; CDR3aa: CASSRGIAGGRMILF
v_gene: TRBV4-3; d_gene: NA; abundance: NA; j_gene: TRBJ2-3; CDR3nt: TGCGCCAGCCCTGCCAGAGGACAGGAGGGGACAGATACGCAGTATTTT; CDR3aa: CASPARGQEGTDTQYF
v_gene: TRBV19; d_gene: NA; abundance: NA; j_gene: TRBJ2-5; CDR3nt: TGTGCCAGTAGCGGAGGAGCGCAAGAGACCCAGTACTTC; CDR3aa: CASSGGAQETQYF
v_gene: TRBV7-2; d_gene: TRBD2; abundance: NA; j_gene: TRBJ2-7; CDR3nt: TGTGCCAGCAGCTTAATGCGGGAGTCCTACGAGCAGTACTTC; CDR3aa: CASSLMRESYEQYF
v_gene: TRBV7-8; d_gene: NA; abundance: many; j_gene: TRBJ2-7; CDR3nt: TGTGCCAGCACTCTCGGGGACTTAGCCTACGAGCAGTACTTC; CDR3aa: CASTLGDLAYEQYF
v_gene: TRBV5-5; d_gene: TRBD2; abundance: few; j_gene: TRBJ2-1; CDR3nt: TGTGCCAGCAGCTTGGGACTAGCGGGAGCCTCTAGGCCGTTCTTC; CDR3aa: CASSLGLAGASRPFF
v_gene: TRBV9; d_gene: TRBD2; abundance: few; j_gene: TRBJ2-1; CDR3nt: TGTGCCAGCAGCGTAGAGCCGGGAGGATACAATGAGCAGTTCTTC; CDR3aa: CASSVEPGGYNEQFF
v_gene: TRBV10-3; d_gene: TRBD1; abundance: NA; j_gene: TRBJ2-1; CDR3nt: TGTGCCATCAGTGACGCTACAGGGGACTACAATGAGCAGTTCTTC; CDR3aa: CAISDATGDYNEQFF
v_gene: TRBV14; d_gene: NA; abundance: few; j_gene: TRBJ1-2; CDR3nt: TGTGCCAGCAGTCCCACGAGGTCGGGTGGCTACACCTTC; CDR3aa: CASSPTRSGGYTF
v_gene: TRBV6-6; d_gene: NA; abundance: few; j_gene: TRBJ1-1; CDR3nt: TGTGCCAGCAGTGTATGGGGAGCATTCGGGTCAGCCGAAGCTTTCTTT; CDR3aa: CASSVWGAFGSAEAFF
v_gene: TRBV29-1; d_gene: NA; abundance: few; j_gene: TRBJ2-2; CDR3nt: TGCAGCGTCGCGGGGGCTAGCGGAACCGACACCGGGGAGCTGTTTTTT; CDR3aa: CSVAGASGTDTGELFF
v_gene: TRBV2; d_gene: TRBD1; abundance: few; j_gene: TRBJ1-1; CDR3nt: TGTGCCAGCACCAAAAACAGGGGGCGCGGTGCTGAAGCTTTCTTT; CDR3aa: CASTKNRGRGAEAFF